A single TCR beta chain is shown here with its context. Its antigen is currently unknown. These data originate in a study of blood T cells in healthy people across ages. Study findings and constraints: Age advanced and TCR beta diversity per million T cells fell, roughly linearly. Both higher diversity and more naive CD4+ cells marked long-lived donors when set against aged donors.

Caucasian, healthy and from Russia, the donors were aged between roughly 6 and 100. Germline values: CDR1 MNHNS, CDR2 SASEGT. The J segment lost 5 bases and the V segment lost 0 bases, leaving 7 bases of the junction unmatched. This CDR3 comprises 16 residues. A J-beta primer mix and a sample-barcoded 5' primer were used in a second PCR of about 7 to 12 cycles. Via MiXCR, TCRdb re-called the 5' RACE reads, giving one row per CDR3 protein. Seen here are 1,300,000 or so distinct CDR3 sequences, 59% observed once, and the top ten hold more than 6%. V is TRBV6-1 and J is TRBJ1-1, with 9 nucleotides matching TRBD1. Sequencing used blood. This TCR was sampled from a man younger than 35 in good health. The chain's CDR3 is CASSEAPSTGGTEAFF. Here the CDR3 DNA reads TGTGCCAGCAGTGAAGCGCCTTCGACAGGGGGGACTGAAGCTTTCTTT.